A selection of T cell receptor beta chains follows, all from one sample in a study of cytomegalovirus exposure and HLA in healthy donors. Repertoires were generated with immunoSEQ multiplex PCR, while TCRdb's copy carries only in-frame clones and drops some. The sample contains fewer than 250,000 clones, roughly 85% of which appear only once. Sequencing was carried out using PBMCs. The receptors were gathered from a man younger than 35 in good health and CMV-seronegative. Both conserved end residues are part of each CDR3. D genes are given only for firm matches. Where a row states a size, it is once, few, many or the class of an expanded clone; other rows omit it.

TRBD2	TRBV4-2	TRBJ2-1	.	TGTGCCAGCAGCCAGGGGACTAGCGGGGTCAGAGGGGGGCAGTTCTTC	CASSQGTSGVRGGQFF
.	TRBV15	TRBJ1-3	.	TGTGCCACCAGCCCACCAGGGTTCGCAGGCGAAAACACCATATATTTT	CATSPPGFAGENTIYF
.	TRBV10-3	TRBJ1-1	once	TGTGCCATCAGTGAGTCTAACAGGGAGAACACTGAAGCTTTCTTT	CAISESNRENTEAFF
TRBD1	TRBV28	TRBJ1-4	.	TGTGCCAGCAGGGGACAGGGGGGATTTAATGAAAAACTGTTTTTT	CASRGQGGFNEKLFF
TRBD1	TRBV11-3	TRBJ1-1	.	TGTGCCAGCAGCTTAAGGGGGCTGGACACTGAAGCTTTCTTT	CASSLRGLDTEAFF
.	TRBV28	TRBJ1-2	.	TGTGCCAGCAGTTCACAGGGTTTTAGTCATGGCTACACCTTC	CASSSQGFSHGYTF
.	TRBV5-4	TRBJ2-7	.	TGTGCCAGCAGCATGGGACTCTCCTACGAGCAGTACTTC	CASSMGLSYEQYF
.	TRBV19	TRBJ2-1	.	TGTGCCAGTAGTATAGCAATGGGGGCGGATGAGCAGTTCTTC	CASSIAMGADEQFF
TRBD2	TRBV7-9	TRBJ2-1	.	TGTGCCAGCAGCTTTGGGCACAGCGGGGGGGCCGTTGAGCAGTTCTTC	CASSFGHSGGAVEQFF
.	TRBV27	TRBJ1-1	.	TGTGCCAGCACACTTTTGACAGGCGGCACTGAAGCTTTCTTT	CASTLLTGGTEAFF
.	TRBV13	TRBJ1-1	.	TGTGCCAGCAGCTTCAGGGGGAACACTGAAGCTTTCTTT	CASSFRGNTEAFF
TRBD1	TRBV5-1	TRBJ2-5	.	TGCGCCAGCAGCCAGGGGGCAGGGAAAGGCCAAGAGACCCAGTACTTC	CASSQGAGKGQETQYF
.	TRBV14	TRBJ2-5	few	TGTGCCAGCAGCCAAGCTACTCGGGAGACCCAGTACTTC	CASSQATRETQYF
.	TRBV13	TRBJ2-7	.	TGTGCCAGCAGCTTAGAAGGAGTGAGCTCCTACGAGCAGTACTTC	CASSLEGVSSYEQYF
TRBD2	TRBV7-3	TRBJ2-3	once	TGTGCCAGCTCTAGCGGGGGAGGGGCAGATACGCAGTATTTT	CASSSGGGADTQYF
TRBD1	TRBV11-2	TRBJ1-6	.	TGTGCCAGCAGCAAGGGGTGGCGGGACAGGGGATCACCCCTCCACTTT	CASSKGWRDRGSPLHF
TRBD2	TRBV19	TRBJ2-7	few	TGTGCCAGTAGTATCGGGGGGGCGATGGACTCCTACGAGCAGTACTTC	CASSIGGAMDSYEQYF
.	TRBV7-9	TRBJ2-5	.	TGTGCCAGCTCCCAAGGACAGCACTACCAAGAGACCCAGTACTTC	CASSQGQHYQETQYF
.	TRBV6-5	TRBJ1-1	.	TGTGCCAGCAGTTACTCAACAGTGAACACTGAAGCTTTCTTT	CASSYSTVNTEAFF
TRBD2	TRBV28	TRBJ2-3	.	TGTGCCAGCAGTTTTCCCGGACTAGCGGGATTTTTATCAGATACGCAGTATTTT	CASSFPGLAGFLSDTQYF
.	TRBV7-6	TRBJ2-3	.	TGTGCCAGCAGCCCTACAGGAATCACAGATACGCAGTATTTT	CASSPTGITDTQYF
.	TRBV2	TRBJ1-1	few	TGTGCCAGCACCGAGGGGAACACTGAAGCTTTCTTT	CASTEGNTEAFF
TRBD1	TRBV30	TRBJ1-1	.	TGTGCCTGGAGTGTTCTTCTGGACAGGGGGAACACTGAAGCTTTCTTT	CAWSVLLDRGNTEAFF
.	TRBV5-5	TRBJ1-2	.	TGTGCCAGCATCAAACACGGGGGGCCCGGGCAGAACTATGGCTACACCTTC	CASIKHGGPGQNYGYTF
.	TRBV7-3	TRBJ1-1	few	TGTGCCAGCAGCTTAGGAGAGAACACTGAAGCTTTCTTT	CASSLGENTEAFF
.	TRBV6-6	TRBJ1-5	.	TGTGCCAGCAGCCGGACAGTCGAAGGCAATCAGCCCCAGCATTTT	CASSRTVEGNQPQHF